This T cell receptor (beta chain) was found in a study of cytomegalovirus exposure and HLA in healthy donors. Primers for the PCR totalled 60 Vbeta and 13 Jbeta. Per the authors' pipeline: Unique TCR beta chains totaled around 86 million in a later count, with approximately 11 million of them shared. Using immunoSEQ multiplex PCR, the repertoire was profiled, and TCRdb retains in-frame clones only, with some absent. For V, J and clone size, that table is used; D and trimming come from the DNA. This sample carries 85,000 to 100,000 clones, around four fifths of them seen once, and the ten largest clones take roughly 4.5%. J was trimmed by 0 bases and V by 7 bases; bases with no gene match: 5. CDR3 length: 14 residues. The germline CDR1 and CDR2 sequences are SQVTM and ANQGSEA.

The chain recombines TRBV29-1 with TRBJ2-2, with TRBD1 matching 7 bases. The sequencing input was PBMCs. This receptor was identified in a middle-aged woman in good health and CMV-seronegative. CDR3: CSARQGANTGELFF. The CDR3 DNA reads TGCAGCGCTCGACAGGGCGCGAACACCGGGGAGCTGTTTTTT.